This passage covers 21 T cell receptor beta chains from one sample sequenced in a study of cytotoxic CD8 clonotypes in ibrutinib-treated CLL. Sequencing was performed with immunoSEQ multiplex PCR; in TCRdb, only in-frame clones are kept and a portion is missing. The sample lists fewer than 400,000 clones, about 61% occurring once. The material was PBMCs, obtained after 36 months of ibrutinib treatment. These receptors all come from a human donor with chronic lymphocytic leukemia.

V is TRBV6-1 and J is TRBJ2-7; no reliable D call. CDR1 and CDR2 from the germline V gene are MNHNS and SASEGT. V was cut by 2 bases and J by 3 bases, with 8 bases left in between. This CDR3 is 13 amino acids long. In nucleotides, the CDR3 is TGTGCCAGCAGTGAATCATTTTACTACGAGCAGTACTTC. Amino acids: CASSESFYYEQYF.

The gene calls are TRBV7-2 and TRBJ2-7; TRBD2 is a possible D gene (5 bases). This CDR3 contains 15 residues. V was trimmed by 4 bases and J by 1 base, leaving 14 bases between them. Germline V CDR1 and CDR2: SGHTA, FQGNSA. CDR3 in DNA: TGTGCCAGCAGCTGGGGTGGTTCGGGGTCCTACGAGCAGTACTTC. Protein product: CASSWGGSGSYEQYF. Based on the CDR3 plus reference TRBV7-2 and TRBJ2-7, the full variable domain is GAGVSQSPSNKVTEKGKDVELRCDPISGHTALYWYRQSLGQGLEFLIYFQGNSAPDKSGLPSDRFSAERTGGSVSTLTIQRTQQEDSAVYLCASSWGGSGSYEQYFGPGTRLTVT.

The V gene is TRBV7-3, the J gene TRBJ1-2; 8 bases fit TRBD1. Germline CDR1 is SGHTA and CDR2 is FQGTGA. The CDR3 is made up of 15 amino acids. With 0 bases clipped from V and 7 bases from J, the junction kept 7 bases outside the gene matches. CDR3 region: CASSLTAGGFFGYTF. CDR3 DNA: TGTGCCAGCAGCTTAACGGCAGGGGGCTTCTTTGGCTACACCTTC.

This clone has just a few counts. The chain recombines TRBV4-1 with TRBJ2-1, with 9 bases fitting TRBD2. V was clipped by 4 bases and J by 2 bases; unmatched bases: 12. Germline V gives CDR1 MGHRA, CDR2 YSYEKL. The CDR3 contains 18 residues. The CDR3 sequence: CASSRAGGAEWAYNEQFF. The CDR3 nucleotides read TGCGCCAGCAGCCGGGCGGGGGGGGCGGAGTGGGCCTACAATGAGCAGTTCTTC.

This clone has just a few counts. The chain is built from TRBV7-3 and TRBJ1-2, with TRBD1 matching 8 bases. CDR1 is SGHTA, CDR2 FQGTGA, per germline. The CDR3 contains 15 residues. V dropped 0 bases and J dropped 2; count of bases not matched to a gene: 2. CDR3 coding DNA: TGTGCCAGCAGCTTAACGGGACAGGTGAACTATGGCTACACCTTC. Translating it yields CASSLTGQVNYGYTF.

V usage is TRBV9 and J usage is TRBJ2-5, with TRBD2 as a possible D gene (6 bases). V gave up 3 bases and J gave up 5 bases, with 14 bases separating them. Germline loops: CDR1 SGDLS, CDR2 YYNGEE. The CDR3 has 14 residues. This chain's CDR3 is CASSEGTLAETQYF. CDR3 DNA sequence: TGTGCCAGCAGCGAGGGGACTCTCGCGGAGACCCAGTACTTC.

This chain links TRBV4-3 with TRBJ2-7, with D perhaps matching TRBD1 (6 bases). V lost 3 bases and J lost 1, with 10 bases in between. CDR3 length: 14 amino acids. Germline V gives CDR1 LGHNA, CDR2 YSLEER. CDR3 protein: CASSQYTGSYEQYF. The CDR3 DNA follows: TGCGCCAGCAGCCAGTATACAGGGTCCTACGAGCAGTACTTC.

Only one count was recorded for this clone. The gene calls are TRBV11-2 and TRBJ2-1; 11 nucleotides agree with TRBD1. Germline-derived CDR1 and CDR2 are SGHAT and FQNNGV. Unmatched junction bases numbered 8, after V lost 5 bases and J lost 2 bases. The CDR3 is 17 amino acids. The CDR3, as DNA: TGTGCCAGCAGCCCCGGTCCGGGACAGGGGGCCTACAATGAGCAGTTCTTC. It is translated as CASSPGPGQGAYNEQFF.

J is TRBJ2-5 and V is TRBV5-6, with TRBD2 as a possible D gene (6 bases). Germline CDR1 SGHDT, CDR2 YYEEEE. Trimming took 5 bases from V and 2 from J, leaving 16 bases between them. The CDR3 runs 15 residues. Here the CDR3 reads CASSHPRDSQETQYF. In DNA form, the CDR3 reads TGTGCCAGCAGTCATCCCCGGGACTCTCAAGAGACCCAGTACTTC.

The gene calls are TRBV7-2 and TRBJ2-7; 7 bases are shared with TRBD1. CDR1 is SGHTA, CDR2 FQGNSA, per germline. The length of the CDR3 is 17 residues. V lost 5 bases, J lost 0 bases, and 13 bases stayed unmatched. CDR3 in amino acids: CASSKHLPGQHSYEQYF. DNA for the CDR3: TGTGCCAGCAGCAAGCACCTACCGGGACAGCACTCCTACGAGCAGTACTTC.

The CDR3 DNA follows: TGTGCCAGCAGCTTGGAGGCAGGGACCTACGAGCAGTACTTC. Protein: CASSLEAGTYEQYF. The chain joins TRBV5-4 to TRBJ2-7, with a possible D match to TRBD1 (5 bases). This CDR3 has 14 amino acids. The germline CDR1 and CDR2 sequences are SGHNT and YYREEE (reference sequence). The V and J ends lost 0 bases and 2 bases respectively, with 9 bases between them.

The V and J genes are TRBV5-6 and TRBJ1-4, with 7 nucleotides matching TRBD1. The CDR3 extends over 15 amino acids. V trimming: 2 bases; J trimming: 2 bases; junction bases outside the gene matches: 3. The germline gives CDR1 SGHDT, CDR2 YYEEEE. The DNA of the CDR3 is TGTGCCAGCAGCTTTACAGGGGCGACTAATGAAAAACTGTTTTTT. Translated, it gives CASSFTGATNEKLFF.

For this clone: The identical CDR3 is also encoded by other nucleotide sequences in the sample. This rearrangement joins TRBV6-6 to TRBJ1-2; perhaps TRBD1 as D (6 bases). With 0 bases removed from V and 5 bases from J, the gap between germline ends came to 13 bases. CDR1 is MNHNY, CDR2 SVGAGI, per germline (reference sequence). The CDR3 length is 15 residues. The CDR3 DNA reads as TGTGCCAGCAGTTACTCGCAGGGGCTGGGGTATGGCTACACCTTC. Translating it yields CASSYSQGLGYGYTF.

In DNA form, the CDR3 reads TGTGCCAGCAGCCAGCGAGGAATGGCAACTAATGAAAAACTGTTTTTT. It encodes CASSQRGMATNEKLFF. The chain carries TRBV7-9 and TRBJ1-4; D uncertain. The germline CDR1 and CDR2 sequences are SEHNR and FQNEAQ (reference sequence). Trimming shortened V by 5 bases and J by 0 bases, and 13 bases separated the two germline ends. This CDR3 region has 16 residues.

The chain employs TRBV9 and TRBJ1-1; D possibly corresponds to TRBD1 (6 bases). V was shortened by 0 bases and J by 0 bases, with 12 bases between the two germline ends. Germline CDR1 and CDR2: SGDLS and YYNGEE. This CDR3 has 16 amino acids. CDR3 sequence (DNA): TGTGCCAGCAGCGTAGAAAAGGGGGGCATGAACACTGAAGCTTTCTTT. Translation gives CASSVEKGGMNTEAFF.

The chain couples TRBV15 to TRBJ2-2, with 14 bases identical to TRBD2. CDR3 length equals 19 residues. Germline CDR1 and CDR2: LNHNV and YYDKDF (reference sequence). V dropped 5 bases and J dropped 7; count of bases not matched to a gene: 15. The CDR3 nucleotides are TGTGCCACCAGCCTTTTCCCCGGGACTAGCGGGAGTTTTGGCGGGGAGCTGTTTTTT. The encoded protein is CATSLFPGTSGSFGGELFF.

The chain is built from TRBV7-6 and TRBJ1-5, with TRBD1 matching 8 bases. V shed 3 bases and J 4 bases; nucleotides not matched to a gene: 5. The length of the CDR3 is 15 residues. CDR1 and CDR2 from the germline V gene are SGHVS and FNYEAQ. In nucleotides, the CDR3 is TGTGCCAGCAGCTTCGGTCAGGGGGCGAATCAGCCCCAGCATTTT. Its translation: CASSFGQGANQPQHF.

V gene TRBV6-1 combines with J gene TRBJ2-5; the D gene is possibly TRBD2 (5 bases). Trimming removed 1 base from V and 3 bases from J, with 12 bases in between. The CDR3 is 15 residues long. Per the germline V gene, CDR1 is MNHNS and CDR2 is SASEGT. The CDR3: CASSEVDWWEETQYF. CDR3 nucleotide sequence: TGTGCCAGCAGTGAAGTGGACTGGTGGGAAGAGACCCAGTACTTC.

The V call is TRBV27, the J call TRBJ2-1, with 8 bases lining up with TRBD2. The germline gives CDR1 MNHEY, CDR2 SMNVEV (reference sequence). J gave up 7 bases and V 3 bases, and 5 bases lay outside the gene matches. The CDR3 loop spans 14 amino acids. CDR3 in amino acids: CASSFSGGQNEQFF. The DNA of the CDR3 is TGTGCCAGCAGTTTTTCGGGGGGGCAAAATGAGCAGTTCTTC.

The gene calls are TRBV18 and TRBJ2-6; tentative D call: TRBD1 (5 bases). CDR1 and CDR2 (germline): KGHSH, LQKENI. V was shortened by 3 bases and J by 13 bases, with 10 bases between the two germline ends. The CDR3 consists of 12 residues. The CDR3, as DNA: TGTGCCAGCTCACCGAATGACAGAGTCCTGACTTTC. Translation gives CASSPNDRVLTF.

This chain connects TRBV28 to TRBJ2-1; 7 nucleotides agree with TRBD2. V shed 6 bases, J shed 6 bases, and the junction held 8 bases outside the gene matches. Germline CDR1 and CDR2: MDHEN and SYDVKM. The CDR3 runs to 14 residues. The DNA for the CDR3 is TGTGCCAGCAGGCCGACTAGCTTGGTCAATGAGCAGTTCTTC. Translated: CASRPTSLVNEQFF.